This T cell receptor (beta chain) was found in a study of T cells in Graves' hyperthyroidism and ophthalmopathy. What was amplified from RNA transcripts were TCR beta CDR3 regions. Primed by the HTBI set, a first-round RT-PCR was run on the TCR CDR3. One entry per CDR3 protein, called by TCRdb with MiXCR from the multiplex PCR reads. This sample carries 300,000 or so distinct CDR3 sequences, 15% to 20% of them seen once, and the ten largest clones take less than 65%. Newly diagnosed hyperthyroidism patients aged 18 to 65 years had disease lasting under 2 months. Patients having uncontrolled infection, another autoimmune disease, pregnancy or lactation were not included. This clonotype was counted many times. Its specificity is unknown. Study-wide findings and caveats: In the blood, most expanded thyroid clonotypes above 0.001 appeared as well. Separating ophthalmopathy from stable hyperthyroidism was achieved by a 13 V-J model.

The CDR3 length is 13 residues. Unmatched junction bases numbered 7, after V lost 3 bases and J lost 10 bases. Germline CDR1 and CDR2: SGHTA and FQGTGA. The chain is built from TRBV7-3 and TRBJ1-1; 8 nucleotides match TRBD1. This receptor was taken from a woman between 45 and 65 years old with Graves' hyperthyroidism. Material for sequencing was blood. In nucleotides, the CDR3 is TGTGCCAGCAGCTTTTCGGACAGGGATCGAGCTTTCTTT. It yields the protein CASSFSDRDRAFF.